The clone carrying this T cell receptor beta chain turned up a few times. The repertoire was sequenced with immunoSEQ multiplex PCR; TCRdb's copy has only in-frame clones and lacks some. The repertoire has 20,000 to 25,000 clones, around 70% of them found once; the top ten carry 15% to 20%. This entry comes from a study of sequential checkpoint blockade in melanoma. About the study: Both treatment sequences were followed by maintenance nivolumab.

The CDR3 has 12 residues. CDR1 and CDR2 from the germline V gene are MNHEY and SVGAGI. V was trimmed by 1 base and J by 6 bases, leaving 6 bases between them. This sample's treatment: randomized to nivolumab then ipilimumab (arm A) or the reverse (arm B). Patients had received no earlier DNA-damaging chemotherapy. Sorted cells were live CD3+CD8+, lacking CD19 and CD56, from PBMCs. The material was CD8+ T cells sorted from blood (inferred from file names), obtained from a patient given nivolumab and ipilimumab in sequence. This TCR was recovered from a human donor with melanoma. The rearrangement joins TRBV6-5 to TRBJ1-2; no clear D. In DNA, the CDR3 is TGTGCCAGCAGTTACTACGGGGATGGCTACACCTTC. Translated, it gives CASSYYGDGYTF.